This T cell receptor beta chain was captured by sequencing in a study of a mutant IDH1 vaccine in newly diagnosed glioma. At the level of the study: Patients previously underwent radiotherapy, temozolomide, or both, and most underwent both.

The time point is: baseline, week 1 (first vaccination visit). Treatment defined: pre-vaccination baseline after standard-of-care therapy. Newly diagnosed WHO grade 3 or 4 IDH1-mutant, ATRX-lost astrocytomas were identified in the donors. Findings and caveats of the study: Pseudoprogression appears to have had no connection to changes in top peripheral T cell clonotypes.

Concerning this clone: Its matching antigen is unknown.

Between the trimmed V and J ends, which lost 5 bases and 2 bases, there was a span of 12 bases. In germline, CDR1 is SEHNR, CDR2 FQNEAQ (reference sequence). There are 14 residues in the CDR3. Sequenced by immunoSEQ multiplex PCR; TCRdb stores in-frame clones only, minus some. In the table there are some 70,000 clones, approximately 85% of which are singletons. V is TRBV7-9 and J is TRBJ1-1; D not certain. The sample in question was PBMCs, obtained from a glioma patient treated with radiotherapy, temozolomide or both. The source of this sequence is a man aged 50 to 59 with glioma. In DNA form, the CDR3 reads TGTGCCAGCAGCCGCCCCCGGGAAAACACTGAAGCTTTCTTT. It specifies CASSRPRENTEAFF. The whole variable domain, remainder taken from reference TRBV7-9 and TRBJ1-1, is DTGVSQNPRHKITKRGQNVTFRCDPISEHNRLYWYRQTLGQGPEFLTYFQNEAQLEKSRLLSDRFSAERPKGSFSTLEIQRTEQGDSAMYLCASSRPRENTEAFFGQGTRLTVV.